This TCR beta chain was captured by sequencing in a study of blood T cell repertoires in COVID-19. About the study: Sources were T cells, B-cell-depleted T cells, or PBMCs; the material itself was cDNA or gDNA.

V lost 4 bases, J lost 6 bases, and 15 bases lay in between. The CDR3 totals 14 residues. From germline, CDR1 is MGHRA and CDR2 YSYEKL. Only in-frame clones appear in the TCRdb table, and some are missing; sequencing was by immunoSEQ multiplex PCR. This sample has over 50,000 clones, with roughly 72% found just once. This clone was recorded at least ten times. The receptor was derived from a woman aged 50 to 60 with active or convalescent COVID-19. The specimen sequenced was peripheral blood. The chain joins TRBV4-1 to TRBJ1-1; a possible D gene is TRBD1 (5 bases). The CDR3 region has the DNA TGCGCCAGCAGCCGCTTTCAGGGTGACGCTGAAGCTTTCTTT. This gives the protein CASSRFQGDAEAFF.